This is a list of T cell receptor beta chains from one sample in a study of shared clonotypes between healthy human individuals. Sequencing used immunoSEQ multiplex PCR; TCRdb keeps in-frame clones, though not all of them. The sample includes fewer than 550,000 clones, 60% to 80% seen only once; the top ten take about 12%. Sequencing was done on a sample of PBMCs. These receptors all stem from a woman between 40 and 55 years old in good health. Some clones in this sample may be carry-over from other donors' samples. The CDR3 runs from the conserved cysteine through the conserved F or W. Each record gives: V gene, clone size, J gene, CDR3 length, D gene, CDR3 protein, CDR3 DNA. The D gene is left open where the match is weak. Some rows have no size entry. The others give once, few or many, or a class for an expanded clone.

V gene: TRBV5-6
clone size: .
J gene: TRBJ2-3
CDR3 length: 14
D gene: .
CDR3 protein: CASSLGAGTDTQYF
CDR3 DNA: TGTGCCAGCAGCTTGGGGGCCGGCACAGATACGCAGTATTTT

V gene: TRBV5-1
clone size: .
J gene: TRBJ2-2
CDR3 length: 16
D gene: TRBD1
CDR3 protein: CASSSSTGGNTGELFF
CDR3 DNA: TGCGCCAGCAGCAGCTCTACAGGGGGTAACACCGGGGAGCTGTTTTTT

V gene: TRBV6-5
clone size: .
J gene: TRBJ2-7
CDR3 length: 15
D gene: TRBD1
CDR3 protein: CASSTSYRGAYEQYF
CDR3 DNA: TGTGCCAGCAGTACATCCTACAGGGGAGCCTACGAGCAGTACTTC

V gene: TRBV6-1
clone size: .
J gene: TRBJ1-2
CDR3 length: 13
D gene: .
CDR3 protein: CASRATGNYGYTF
CDR3 DNA: TGTGCCAGCAGGGCGACAGGAAACTATGGCTACACCTTC

V gene: TRBV2
clone size: .
J gene: TRBJ2-7
CDR3 length: 13
D gene: .
CDR3 protein: CASSATPLGEQYF
CDR3 DNA: TGTGCCAGCAGTGCGACACCTTTGGGGGAGCAGTACTTC

V gene: TRBV6-1
clone size: .
J gene: TRBJ1-2
CDR3 length: 12
D gene: .
CDR3 protein: CASTAGDHGYTF
CDR3 DNA: TGTGCCAGCACGGCAGGGGATCATGGCTACACCTTC

V gene: TRBV7-3
clone size: .
J gene: TRBJ2-3
CDR3 length: 14
D gene: .
CDR3 protein: CASSLSSGTDTQYF
CDR3 DNA: TGTGCCAGCAGCTTAAGTTCAGGCACAGATACGCAGTATTTT

V gene: TRBV28
clone size: .
J gene: TRBJ1-5
CDR3 length: 16
D gene: .
CDR3 protein: CASSSPSLQVDQPQHF
CDR3 DNA: TGTGCCAGCAGTTCCCCAAGTTTGCAGGTTGATCAGCCCCAGCATTTT

V gene: TRBV6-1
clone size: once
J gene: TRBJ2-7
CDR3 length: 11
D gene: .
CDR3 protein: CASSEAWEQYF
CDR3 DNA: TGTGCCAGCAGTGAAGCTTGGGAGCAGTACTTC

V gene: TRBV7-9
clone size: .
J gene: TRBJ1-4
CDR3 length: 14
D gene: TRBD1
CDR3 protein: CASSAGQGIGKLFF
CDR3 DNA: TGTGCCAGCAGTGCGGGACAGGGGATTGGAAAACTGTTTTTT

V gene: TRBV25-1
clone size: .
J gene: TRBJ2-7
CDR3 length: 12
D gene: TRBD1
CDR3 protein: CASSAGQELQYF
CDR3 DNA: TGTGCCAGCAGTGCGGGACAGGAGTTGCAGTACTTC

V gene: TRBV7-2
clone size: .
J gene: TRBJ2-7
CDR3 length: 14
D gene: .
CDR3 protein: CASNLNGNPYEQYF
CDR3 DNA: TGTGCCAGCAACTTAAACGGGAACCCCTACGAGCAGTACTTC

V gene: TRBV28
clone size: .
J gene: TRBJ2-5
CDR3 length: 15
D gene: .
CDR3 protein: CASIPWSTELETQYF
CDR3 DNA: TGTGCCAGCATCCCCTGGAGTACAGAGCTAGAGACCCAGTACTTC

V gene: TRBV28
clone size: .
J gene: TRBJ2-3
CDR3 length: 15
D gene: .
CDR3 protein: CASSRTGTATDTQYF
CDR3 DNA: TGTGCCAGCAGTCGAACCGGGACGGCCACAGATACGCAGTATTTT

V gene: TRBV7-3
clone size: .
J gene: TRBJ2-5
CDR3 length: 15
D gene: TRBD1
CDR3 protein: CASSRLTGARETQYF
CDR3 DNA: TGTGCCAGCTCAAGGCTGACAGGGGCGAGGGAGACCCAGTACTTC

V gene: TRBV30
clone size: .
J gene: TRBJ1-5
CDR3 length: 11
D gene: .
CDR3 protein: CAWTGLWPQHF
CDR3 DNA: TGTGCCTGGACAGGGCTCTGGCCCCAGCATTTT

V gene: TRBV5-1
clone size: .
J gene: TRBJ1-5
CDR3 length: 13
D gene: .
CDR3 protein: CASSLRFDQPQHF
CDR3 DNA: TGCGCCAGCAGCCTACGGTTCGATCAGCCCCAGCATTTT

V gene: TRBV27
clone size: .
J gene: TRBJ2-7
CDR3 length: 15
D gene: .
CDR3 protein: CASSLRDGDSYEQYF
CDR3 DNA: TGTGCCAGCAGTTTACGGGACGGAGATTCCTACGAGCAGTACTTC

V gene: TRBV4-3
clone size: .
J gene: TRBJ1-2
CDR3 length: 14
D gene: .
CDR3 protein: CASSQDLLNYGYTF
CDR3 DNA: TGCGCCAGCAGCCAAGACCTTCTTAACTATGGCTACACCTTC

V gene: TRBV11-2
clone size: .
J gene: TRBJ2-2
CDR3 length: 15
D gene: .
CDR3 protein: CASTPMGANTGELFF
CDR3 DNA: TGTGCCAGCACCCCGATGGGAGCGAACACCGGGGAGCTGTTTTTT

V gene: TRBV9
clone size: once
J gene: TRBJ2-3
CDR3 length: 11
D gene: .
CDR3 protein: CASDSADTQYF
CDR3 DNA: TGTGCCAGTGATAGCGCGGATACGCAGTATTTT

V gene: TRBV28
clone size: .
J gene: TRBJ1-3
CDR3 length: 15
D gene: .
CDR3 protein: CASSFLGAGGNTIYF
CDR3 DNA: TGTGCCAGCAGTTTTTTGGGGGCAGGGGGAAACACCATATATTTT

V gene: TRBV11-2
clone size: .
J gene: TRBJ2-3
CDR3 length: 16
D gene: TRBD2
CDR3 protein: CASSLGGGGHTDTQYF
CDR3 DNA: TGTGCCAGCAGCTTAGGGGGGGGAGGGCACACAGATACGCAGTATTTT

V gene: TRBV10-3
clone size: .
J gene: TRBJ1-5
CDR3 length: 19
D gene: .
CDR3 protein: CAISESGQGKGYSNQPQHF
CDR3 DNA: TGTGCCATCAGTGAGTCCGGGCAGGGGAAAGGTTATAGCAATCAGCCCCAGCATTTT

V gene: TRBV10-3
clone size: .
J gene: TRBJ2-1
CDR3 length: 17
D gene: TRBD2
CDR3 protein: CAISESLGGSSYNEQFF
CDR3 DNA: TGTGCCATCAGTGAGTCGCTGGGCGGGAGCTCCTACAATGAGCAGTTCTTC

V gene: TRBV9
clone size: .
J gene: TRBJ2-1
CDR3 length: 18
D gene: TRBD2
CDR3 protein: CASSPRTSGRNGDNEQFF
CDR3 DNA: TGTGCCAGCAGCCCAAGGACTAGCGGGAGGAACGGGGACAATGAGCAGTTCTTC

V gene: TRBV6-1
clone size: .
J gene: TRBJ1-1
CDR3 length: 12
D gene: .
CDR3 protein: CASRVTLPGAFF
CDR3 DNA: TGTGCCAGCAGGGTGACCCTACCTGGGGCTTTCTTT

V gene: TRBV28
clone size: .
J gene: TRBJ2-4
CDR3 length: 14
D gene: .
CDR3 protein: CASRSPGVKNIQYF
CDR3 DNA: TGTGCCAGCAGGAGCCCCGGTGTGAAAAACATTCAGTACTTC

V gene: TRBV30
clone size: .
J gene: TRBJ2-7
CDR3 length: 13
D gene: .
CDR3 protein: CALDPGQSYEQYF
CDR3 DNA: TGTGCTTTGGACCCCGGGCAATCCTACGAGCAGTACTTC

V gene: TRBV6-4
clone size: few
J gene: TRBJ2-2
CDR3 length: 13
D gene: .
CDR3 protein: CASSESDTGELFF
CDR3 DNA: TGTGCCAGCAGTGAGAGCGACACCGGGGAGCTGTTTTTT

V gene: TRBV11-2
clone size: .
J gene: TRBJ2-6
CDR3 length: 16
D gene: TRBD2
CDR3 protein: CASNPTGGAGANVLTF
CDR3 DNA: TGTGCCAGCAACCCTACGGGGGGTGCTGGGGCCAACGTCCTGACTTTC

V gene: TRBV18
clone size: .
J gene: TRBJ1-1
CDR3 length: 13
D gene: .
CDR3 protein: CASSPPGITEAFF
CDR3 DNA: TGTGCCAGCTCACCACCGGGGATCACTGAAGCTTTCTTT

V gene: TRBV2
clone size: once
J gene: TRBJ2-6
CDR3 length: 16
D gene: TRBD1
CDR3 protein: CASTGTGGTGANVLTF
CDR3 DNA: TGTGCCAGCACCGGGACAGGGGGGACTGGGGCCAACGTCCTGACTTTC

V gene: TRBV9
clone size: .
J gene: TRBJ2-7
CDR3 length: 17
D gene: TRBD2
CDR3 protein: CASSPHLSSGRMYEQYF
CDR3 DNA: TGTGCCAGCAGCCCCCACCTCTCTAGCGGGAGAATGTACGAGCAGTACTTC

V gene: TRBV5-5
clone size: .
J gene: TRBJ1-4
CDR3 length: 17
D gene: TRBD1
CDR3 protein: CASSFGIPGQLNEKLFF
CDR3 DNA: TGTGCCAGCAGCTTCGGGATACCGGGACAGCTTAATGAAAAACTGTTTTTT

V gene: TRBV4-3
clone size: .
J gene: TRBJ2-1
CDR3 length: 17
D gene: TRBD2
CDR3 protein: CASSQDWALAGVNEQFF
CDR3 DNA: TGCGCCAGCAGCCAAGATTGGGCCTTAGCGGGAGTGAATGAGCAGTTCTTC

V gene: TRBV5-1
clone size: .
J gene: TRBJ2-7
CDR3 length: 12
D gene: .
CDR3 protein: CASSLQGYEQYF
CDR3 DNA: TGCGCCAGCAGCTTACAGGGCTACGAGCAGTACTTC

V gene: TRBV27
clone size: .
J gene: TRBJ2-1
CDR3 length: 16
D gene: TRBD2
CDR3 protein: CASSLTSGRVYNEQFF
CDR3 DNA: TGTGCCAGCAGTCTGACTAGCGGGAGGGTCTACAATGAGCAGTTCTTC

V gene: TRBV25-1
clone size: .
J gene: TRBJ1-2
CDR3 length: 15
D gene: TRBD1
CDR3 protein: CASSEGTVKLYGYTF
CDR3 DNA: TGTGCCAGCAGTGAAGGGACAGTGAAGCTCTATGGCTACACCTTC

V gene: TRBV2
clone size: .
J gene: TRBJ2-5
CDR3 length: 14
D gene: TRBD1
CDR3 protein: CASSDLQGAKTQYF
CDR3 DNA: TGTGCCAGCAGTGACTTACAGGGGGCTAAGACCCAGTACTTC

V gene: TRBV4-3
clone size: .
J gene: TRBJ2-1
CDR3 length: 20
D gene: .
CDR3 protein: CASSQEGRPGVRGRHNEQFF
CDR3 DNA: TGCGCCAGCAGCCAAGAGGGCCGACCCGGGGTTCGGGGGAGGCACAATGAGCAGTTCTTC

V gene: TRBV12-5
clone size: many
J gene: TRBJ2-3
CDR3 length: 15
D gene: TRBD2
CDR3 protein: CASGLTAGGPDTQYF
CDR3 DNA: TGTGCTAGTGGTTTGACAGCGGGAGGGCCGGATACGCAGTATTTT

V gene: TRBV11-2
clone size: .
J gene: TRBJ2-1
CDR3 length: 17
D gene: .
CDR3 protein: CASSLGGRTASYNEQFF
CDR3 DNA: TGTGCCAGCAGCTTAGGGGGGAGAACGGCCTCCTACAATGAGCAGTTCTTC

V gene: TRBV7-9
clone size: .
J gene: TRBJ1-2
CDR3 length: 15
D gene: TRBD1
CDR3 protein: CASSLGVQGSYGYTF
CDR3 DNA: TGTGCCAGCAGCTTAGGCGTACAGGGGAGCTATGGCTACACCTTC

V gene: TRBV6-1
clone size: .
J gene: TRBJ2-7
CDR3 length: 15
D gene: TRBD1
CDR3 protein: CASSEAPDRYYEQYF
CDR3 DNA: TGTGCCAGCAGTGAAGCGCCGGACAGGTACTACGAGCAGTACTTC

V gene: TRBV18
clone size: .
J gene: TRBJ2-5
CDR3 length: 16
D gene: TRBD2
CDR3 protein: CASSPPVTAGEGTQYF
CDR3 DNA: TGTGCCAGCTCACCACCGGTAACAGCGGGAGAAGGGACCCAGTACTTC

V gene: TRBV7-9
clone size: .
J gene: TRBJ2-5
CDR3 length: 14
D gene: TRBD2
CDR3 protein: CASSHSGNQETQYF
CDR3 DNA: TGTGCCAGCAGCCATAGCGGGAACCAAGAGACCCAGTACTTC

V gene: TRBV6-1
clone size: .
J gene: TRBJ1-3
CDR3 length: 16
D gene: TRBD1
CDR3 protein: CASSEPHRGSGNTIYF
CDR3 DNA: TGTGCCAGCAGTGAACCCCACAGGGGTTCTGGAAACACCATATATTTT

V gene: TRBV18
clone size: .
J gene: TRBJ1-3
CDR3 length: 13
D gene: .
CDR3 protein: CASSSGEGNTIYF
CDR3 DNA: TGTGCCAGCTCATCAGGGGAAGGAAACACCATATATTTT